The next 20 T cell receptor beta chains were all read from a single sample in a study of blood T cells in healthy people across ages. With a J-beta primer mix and a sample-barcoded 5' primer, a second PCR ran 7 to 11 cycles. Each CDR3 protein gets one entry after TCRdb re-called the 5' RACE reads with MiXCR. Here the sample spans 540,000 or so distinct CDR3 sequences, 27% being singletons. The sample consisted of blood. All receptors come from a woman in her 70s in good health.

This clonotype has just one count. The chain recombines TRBV7-9 with TRBJ1-4; no definite D call. Trimming pared 2 bases from V and 8 bases from J, leaving 18 bases between. Germline V gives CDR1 SEHNR, CDR2 FQNEAQ (reference sequence). This CDR3 region has 16 residues. This CDR3 reads CASSLNRRLVGEKLFF. Written as DNA, the CDR3 is TGTGCCAGCAGCTTAAATAGGCGGCTGGTCGGGGAAAAACTGTTTTTT.

This clonotype was detected only a few times. The genes are TRBV2 and TRBJ2-5; 8 bases are shared with TRBD2. Germline V lookup: CDR1 SNHLY, CDR2 FYNNEI. Losses at the gene ends were 4 bases for V and 5 bases for J; bases not matched to a gene: 3. CDR3 length: 13 amino acids. The CDR3 sequence: CASSVGGAETQYF. The CDR3, as DNA: TGTGCCAGCAGTGTCGGGGGGGCGGAGACCCAGTACTTC.

Only a few counts were recorded for this clonotype. The gene calls are TRBV20-1 and TRBJ2-6; possible D gene TRBD2, 6 bases. Looked up from germline, CDR1 is DFQATT and CDR2 is SNEGSKA (reference sequence). This CDR3 is built from 13 residues. V was clipped by 5 bases and J by 1 base, with 6 bases between them. The CDR3, as DNA: TGCAGTGCTCGGGAGTCTGGGGCCAACGTCCTGACTTTC. The encoded protein is CSARESGANVLTF.

To note about this clonotype: At one end, the junction sequence differs from germline, possibly due to a read error. This chain links TRBV18 with TRBJ2-7; TRBD1 aligns across 7 bases. CDR1 KGHSH and CDR2 LQKENI come from the germline V gene. The CDR3 loop spans 15 amino acids. The CDR3: CASPPQGTASYEQYF. Written as DNA, the CDR3 is TGTGCCAGCCCACCACAAGGGACAGCTTCCTACGAGCAGTACTTC.

There are a few counts of this clonotype. The V gene is TRBV29-1, the J gene TRBJ2-1; the D gene is possibly TRBD2 (6 bases). The CDR3 has 13 residues. With 8 bases removed from V and 8 bases from J, the gap between germline ends came to 19 bases. Germline assignment: CDR1 SQVTM and CDR2 ANQGSEA. CDR3: CSIGTLLTDEQFF. The CDR3 DNA is TGCAGCATCGGGACTCTACTTACCGATGAGCAGTTCTTC.

The chain links TRBV20-1 to TRBJ1-2; a weak D match, TRBD1 (6 bases). Germline values: CDR1 DFQATT, CDR2 SNEGSKA (reference sequence). V lost 1 base and J 3 bases, leaving 12 bases between the germline ends. CDR3 length equals 14 residues. In nucleotides, the CDR3 is TGCAGTGCTAGAGGCGAACAGGGATACTATGGCTACACCTTC. It codes for CSARGEQGYYGYTF.

The rearrangement joins TRBV20-1 to TRBJ1-1; unclear D gene. Germline CDR1 reads DFQATT; CDR2 reads SNEGSKA (reference sequence). Trimming took off 6 bases at V and 4 bases at J, with 3 bases between the two ends. The CDR3 consists of 9 residues. CDR3 region: CSAGTEAFF. In DNA form, the CDR3 reads TGCAGTGCCGGCACTGAAGCTTTCTTT.

The rearrangement uses TRBV9 and TRBJ2-2; the D gene is possibly TRBD1 (5 bases). CDR1 and CDR2 from the germline V gene are SGDLS and YYNGEE. Trimming left V 7 bases short and J 3 bases short, with 25 bases between. The CDR3 sequence is 18 residues long. Here the CDR3 DNA reads TGTGCCAGCGACGTAAGGGGCCGTTCAGCGAGCTACACCGGGGAGCTGTTTTTT. Its protein product is CASDVRGRSASYTGELFF. Together with reference TRBV9 and TRBJ2-2, the CDR3 gives the full variable domain: DSGVTQTPKHLITATGQRVTLRCSPRSGDLSVYWYQQSLDQGLQFLIQYYNGEERAKGNILERFSAQQFPDLHSELNLSSLELGDSALYFCASDVRGRSASYTGELFFGEGSRLTVL.

With regard to this clonotype: This may be a read error: a much more frequent sequence differs by one nucleotide. The CDR3 nucleotides read TGTGCCAGCAGCTTACAGGGGTGGACCACTGAAGCTTTCTTT. This encodes CASSLQGWTTEAFF. The chain is built from TRBV7-9 and TRBJ1-1; TRBD1 is a possible D gene (6 bases). Trimming shortened V by 2 bases and J by 4 bases, and 11 bases separated the two germline ends. This CDR3 region has 14 residues. Germline CDR1 SEHNR, CDR2 FQNEAQ (reference sequence).

This chain connects TRBV5-6 to TRBJ2-7; 9 bases match TRBD1. In germline, CDR1 is SGHDT, CDR2 YYEEEE. This CDR3 spans 16 amino acids. V dropped 4 bases and J dropped 6; count of bases not matched to a gene: 14. This CDR3 reads CASSHIPGTGTTEQYF. The CDR3 bases are TGTGCCAGCAGCCATATCCCGGGGACAGGGACCACCGAGCAGTACTTC.

J is TRBJ2-2 and V is TRBV6-6; 10 nucleotides match TRBD1. V shed 6 bases and J 5 bases; nucleotides not matched to a gene: 6. CDR3 size: 15 residues. Germline V gene sequence: CDR1 MNHNY, CDR2 SVGAGI (reference sequence). The CDR3 DNA reads as TGTGCCAGCAGACGCGACAGGGGGCAGACCGGGGAGCTGTTTTTT. Its protein product is CASRRDRGQTGELFF.

The V gene is TRBV29-1, the J gene TRBJ1-1, with 10 bases matching TRBD1. Germline CDR1 is SQVTM and CDR2 is ANQGSEA. V lost 7 bases, J lost 5 bases, and 7 bases stayed unmatched. The CDR3 has 13 residues. In DNA, the CDR3 is TGCAGCGCCGAAGGACAGGGGGGGACTGAAGCTTTCTTT. Encoded protein: CSAEGQGGTEAFF. Variable domain in full (rest from reference TRBV29-1 and TRBJ1-1): SAVISQKPSRDICQRGTSLTIQCQVDSQVTMMFWYRQQPGQSLTLIATANQGSEATYESGFVIDKFPISRPNLTFSTLTVSNMSPEDSSIYLCSAEGQGGTEAFFGQGTRLTVV.

The gene calls are TRBV7-9 and TRBJ2-7; D may be TRBD1 (5 bases). The CDR3 sequence is 15 residues long. CDR1 and CDR2 from the germline V gene are SEHNR and FQNEAQ (reference sequence). Between the trimmed V and J ends, which lost 1 base and 3 bases, there was a span of 13 bases. For the CDR3, the DNA is TGTGCCAGCAGCTTAGTTGGGGCTCCAAGCTACGAGCAGTACTTC. Translated, it gives CASSLVGAPSYEQYF.

The V gene is TRBV5-1, the J gene TRBJ1-3; D gene unclear. Per germline, CDR1 SGHRS and CDR2 YFSETQ. The CDR3 is made up of 14 amino acids. Trimming pared 3 bases from V and 0 bases from J, leaving 7 bases between. CDR3 nucleotides: TGCGCCAGCAGCTCCGCAGCCTCTGGAAACACCATATATTTT. Protein sequence: CASSSAASGNTIYF.

The chain is built from TRBV3-1 and TRBJ2-5, with TRBD2 matching 11 bases. Per germline, CDR1 LGHDT and CDR2 YNNKEL (reference sequence). The V segment lost 6 bases and the J segment 1 base; nucleotides outside the gene matches: 10. There are 17 residues in the CDR3. The CDR3 sequence is CASRTSGGHPLQETQYF. In nucleotides, the CDR3 is TGTGCCAGCAGAACTAGCGGGGGTCACCCCCTCCAAGAGACCCAGTACTTC.

This chain joins TRBV6-2 or TRBV6-3 and TRBJ1-2; D remains unclear. Trimming left V 6 bases short and J 3 bases short, with 11 bases between. The germline CDR1 and CDR2 sequences are MNHEY and SVGEGT. This CDR3 has 13 amino acids. The CDR3 sequence is CASSFGRYYGYTF. The CDR3 DNA sequence: TGTGCCAGCAGCTTCGGACGGTACTATGGCTACACCTTC.

The chain employs TRBV29-1 and TRBJ1-3, with a weak D call TRBD1 (5 bases). Trimming took 4 bases from V and 8 from J, leaving 15 bases between them. Germline CDR1 reads SQVTM; CDR2 reads ANQGSEA. The CDR3 totals 13 residues. This CDR3 is CSVGTREGDTIYF. DNA of the CDR3: TGCAGCGTTGGGACCAGGGAGGGAGACACCATATATTTT.

This clonotype was seen a handful of times. The V and J genes are TRBV18 and TRBJ2-1; TRBD2 agrees at 7 bases. With V trimmed by 3 bases and J by 2 bases, 10 bases remained unmatched. CDR3 length: 17 amino acids. In germline, CDR1 is KGHSH, CDR2 LQKENI. CDR3 sequence: CASSPSLAGVAYNEQFF. In DNA, the CDR3 is TGTGCCAGCTCACCCTCCTTAGCGGGTGTAGCCTACAATGAGCAGTTCTTC.

This clonotype was observed a handful of times. As the CDR3 is not closed by the conserved phenylalanine or tryptophan, this likely results from a read error. The V call is TRBV7-2, the J call TRBJ1-2; D remains unclear. V dropped 3 bases and J dropped 0 bases, with 11 bases sitting between them. The germline V gene has CDR1 SGHTA and CDR2 FQGNSA. CDR3 length equals 15 residues. The CDR3 DNA reads TGTGCCAGCAGCTTGTCAGGCTTAGCTAACTATGGCTACACCCTC. It encodes CASSLSGLANYGYTL.

This clonotype was observed a few times. The rearrangement uses TRBV20-1 and TRBJ2-3; 8 bases are shared with TRBD1. From germline, CDR1 is DFQATT and CDR2 SNEGSKA (reference sequence). The CDR3 has 14 residues. V dropped 6 bases and J dropped 4; count of bases not matched to a gene: 9. CDR3 DNA sequence: TGCAGTGCGCTGACAGGGGCCGTTGCAGATACGCAGTATTTT. Translation gives CSALTGAVADTQYF.